A single sample is the source of the 14 T cell receptor beta chains below, sequenced in a study of T cells in Graves' hyperthyroidism and ophthalmopathy. There were TCR beta CDR3 regions amplified from RNA transcripts. The HTBI primer set served for first-round RT-PCR of the TCR CDR3. TCRdb re-analysed the multiplex PCR reads in MiXCR, keeping a single row per CDR3 protein. This sample has under 650,000 distinct CDR3 sequences, with around 15% found just once. The sequencing sample was made of blood. These receptors all come from a woman younger than 45 with Graves' hyperthyroidism.

This clonotype showed up many times. For the CDR3, the DNA is TGTGCCAGCAGTTTACCGGACAGCACAGATACGCAGTATTTT. It codes for CASSLPDSTDTQYF. The genes are TRBV28 and TRBJ2-3; D is undetermined. The germline V gene has CDR1 MDHEN and CDR2 SYDVKM. The CDR3 is made up of 14 amino acids. V dropped 2 bases and J dropped 0 bases, with 6 bases sitting between them.

There are a few counts of this clonotype. The chain couples TRBV20-1 to TRBJ2-1; either TRBD1 or TRBD2 may fit D (5 bases each). Trimming stripped 3 bases from V and 8 bases from J, with 17 bases between. CDR3 size: 14 residues. Germline V gene data show CDR1 as DFQATT and CDR2 as SNEGSKA (reference sequence). CDR3 DNA sequence: TGCAGTGCTAGCCCCCCCGGGACCCGCGATGAGCAGTTCTTC. Protein product: CSASPPGTRDEQFF.

This clonotype has just a few counts. The chain carries TRBV5-1 and TRBJ2-7; 10 bases agree with TRBD2. Germline CDR1 is SGHRS and CDR2 is YFSETQ. V trimming: 1 base; J trimming: 2 bases; junction bases outside the gene matches: 3. The CDR3 contains 15 residues. Written as DNA, the CDR3 is TGCGCCAGCAGCTTGCGTAGCGGGAGGCCCTACGAGCAGTACTTC. Translation gives CASSLRSGRPYEQYF.

This clonotype was observed many times. The chain uses TRBV6-1 and TRBJ2-1, with D perhaps matching TRBD2 (6 bases). Germline V gene data show CDR1 as MNHNS and CDR2 as SASEGT. The CDR3 consists of 14 residues. The V end lost 5 bases, the J end lost 10 bases, and 18 bases lay between the germline ends. CDR3: CASSRGAGLGEQFF. The CDR3 region has the DNA TGTGCCAGCAGTAGAGGGGCGGGGCTAGGCGAGCAGTTCTTC.

The J gene is TRBJ2-3, the V gene TRBV28; weak D call: TRBD2 (6 bases). This CDR3 contains 13 residues. V lost 11 bases and J 1 base, leaving 13 bases between the germline ends. CDR1 is MDHEN and CDR2 is SYDVKM in the germline V gene. This CDR3 is CAGGVAGTDTQYF. The CDR3 nucleotides are TGTGCCGGCGGGGTGGCGGGCACAGATACGCAGTATTTT.

This clonotype was counted many times. This chain uses TRBV2 with TRBJ1-1; no reliable D call. CDR1 is SNHLY, CDR2 FYNNEI, per germline. V was cut by 8 bases and J by 1 base, with 14 bases left in between. This CDR3 is built from 14 residues. In DNA, the CDR3 is TGTGCCAGCTCGGGCGGGAGAAAGAACACTGAAGCTTTCTTT. This translates into CASSGGRKNTEAFF.

This clonotype came up many times. The V and J genes are TRBV27 and TRBJ2-3; tentative D call: TRBD2 (5 bases). Per germline, CDR1 MNHEY and CDR2 SMNVEV (reference sequence). The CDR3 is 14 amino acids. V lost 5 bases, J lost 5 bases, and 14 bases lay in between. The CDR3 loop reads CASSLLEARDTQYF. In DNA form, the CDR3 reads TGTGCCAGCAGTCTGCTGGAGGCTCGAGATACGCAGTATTTT.

This clonotype appeared many times. This chain uses TRBV7-8 with TRBJ1-1; TRBD1 might be the D (5 bases). The germline V gene encodes CDR1 SGHVS and CDR2 FQNEAQ. V shed 8 bases and J shed 7 bases, with 11 bases lying between them. This CDR3 contains 11 residues. The CDR3 DNA follows: TGTGCCAGCGCGGGGGGTGTTGAAGCTTTCTTT. Translating it yields CASAGGVEAFF.

The chain uses TRBV11-3 and TRBJ2-1; 14 nucleotides agree with TRBD2. The length of the CDR3 is 18 residues. The ends lost 4 bases at V and 7 bases at J; junction bases unmatched: 12. Germline V CDR1 and CDR2: SGHNT, YENEEA. This CDR3 is CASSSQKPGLAGENEQFF. CDR3 in DNA: TGTGCCAGCAGCTCGCAAAAACCGGGACTAGCGGGAGAAAATGAGCAGTTCTTC.

The V and J genes are TRBV7-9 and TRBJ2-1; 10 nucleotides match TRBD2. J was trimmed by 6 bases and V by 1 base; bases with no gene match: 6. The CDR3 consists of 16 residues. Germline V gene data show CDR1 as SEHNR and CDR2 as FQNEAQ (reference sequence). CDR3 sequence: CASSLVLAGVGNEQFF. The CDR3 DNA reads TGTGCCAGCAGCTTAGTTCTAGCGGGAGTAGGCAATGAGCAGTTCTTC.

This clonotype was observed at least ten times. The genes are TRBV20-1 and TRBJ2-1; a possible D gene is TRBD2 (6 bases). The CDR3 spans 12 residues. Trimming pared 1 base from V and 10 bases from J, leaving 11 bases between. Germline-derived CDR1 and CDR2 are DFQATT and SNEGSKA (reference sequence). CDR3 nucleotides: TGCAGTGCTAGAGCGGGAGTGGGGGAGCAGTTCTTC. It is translated as CSARAGVGEQFF.

This clonotype was seen many times. The rearrangement joins TRBV28 to TRBJ2-1, with 11 bases fitting TRBD2. The CDR3 totals 16 residues. The germline gives CDR1 MDHEN, CDR2 SYDVKM. Trimming at V came to 7 bases and at J to 3 bases, leaving 8 bases not matched to a gene. In DNA, the CDR3 is TGTGCCAGCATATCATTAGCGGGAGGGGGCTACAATGAGCAGTTCTTC. Translation: CASISLAGGGYNEQFF.

In this sample, this clonotype turned up many times. The chain joins TRBV29-1 to TRBJ2-7, with D possibly matching TRBD2 (5 bases). V dropped 0 bases and J dropped 6 bases, with 15 bases sitting between them. CDR1 is SQVTM, CDR2 ANQGSEA, per germline. The CDR3 is 14 residues long. CDR3 residues: CSVEDRPADGEQYF. The CDR3 DNA sequence: TGCAGCGTTGAAGATAGGCCAGCGGATGGCGAGCAGTACTTC.

This clonotype came up many times. This chain links TRBV5-1 with TRBJ2-1; D is uncertain. Germline-derived CDR1 and CDR2 are SGHRS and YFSETQ. V was shortened by 4 bases and J by 6 bases, with 17 bases between the two germline ends. The CDR3 has 15 residues. CDR3 DNA: TGCGCCAGCAGCGACCAAGCTTCAATCTCCAATGAGCAGTTCTTC. It translates to CASSDQASISNEQFF.